This T cell receptor (beta chain) was identified during a study of circulating and synovial CD4+ cells in juvenile arthritis. TCRdb keeps only in-frame clones here, not all; method: immunoSEQ multiplex PCR. The data hold a few thousand clones, with 88% observed a single time. Comments on this clone: Its antigen remains unidentified.

CDR3 length: 11 amino acids. The V gene lost 2 bases and the J gene lost 10 bases, with 9 bases spanning the gap. Germline lookup yields CDR1 SGHNT and CDR2 YYREEE (reference sequence). Study results and caveats: Overlap with synovium rose as more T cells were sequenced. Compared with bulk blood, circulating pathogenic-like lymphocytes shared substantially more CDR3 sequences with synovial T cells. Diversity here was lower than in bulk blood CD4 cells.

Cells came from less than 12 mL of blood per patient. V gene TRBV5-4 combines with J gene TRBJ1-1, with D unclear. Source material: HLA-DR+ CD4+ T cells from blood. This sample's subset: circulating pathogenic-like lymphocytes, sorted as HLA-DR+CD14-CD3+CD4+CD25low/- blood T cells. This clonotype originated in a human donor with juvenile idiopathic arthritis. In DNA, the CDR3 is TGTGCCAGCAGCTTAGGAGGCCGAGCTTTCTTT. Translating gives CASSLGGRAFF. The full variable domain, in which reference TRBV5-4 and TRBJ1-1 provide the parts outside the CDR3, is ETGVTQSPTHLIKTRGQQVTLRCSSQSGHNTVSWYQQALGQGPQFIFQYYREEENGRGNFPPRFSGLQFPNYSSELNVNALELDDSALYLCASSLGGRAFFGQGTRLTVV.